Following are 13 T cell receptor beta chains from one sample sequenced in a study of cytomegalovirus exposure and HLA in healthy donors. Both 60 Vbeta primers and 13 Jbeta primers went into the PCR. Sequenced by immunoSEQ multiplex PCR; TCRdb stores in-frame clones only, minus some. Found here are about 130,000 clones, approximately 83% of them singletons; the top ten hold 2.5% to 4%. Sequencing was performed on PBMCs. These receptors were collected from a man aged 35 to 55 in good health and CMV-seronegative.

The chain joins TRBV5-1 to TRBJ2-3; 9 nucleotides line up with TRBD2. Per germline, CDR1 SGHRS and CDR2 YFSETQ. This CDR3 is built from 17 residues. V was clipped by 0 bases and J by 6 bases; unmatched bases: 11. CDR3: CASSLVVGGRADDTQYF. CDR3 in DNA: TGCGCCAGCAGCTTGGTGGTCGGCGGGAGGGCCGACGATACGCAGTATTTT.

This CDR3 reads CASRTTRNEQFF. The CDR3, as DNA: TGTGCCAGCAGGACTACTCGGAATGAGCAGTTCTTC. This chain links TRBV28 with TRBJ2-1, with D possibly being TRBD2 (5 bases). With 6 bases removed from V and 7 bases from J, the gap between germline ends came to 10 bases. The length of the CDR3 is 12 residues. CDR1 is MDHEN and CDR2 is SYDVKM in the germline V gene. The variable domain in full, with the rest retrieved from reference TRBV28 and TRBJ2-1, is DVKVTQSSRYLVKRTGEKVFLECVQDMDHENMFWYRQDPGLGLRLIYFSYDVKMKEKGDIPEGYSVSREKKERFSLILESASTNQTSMYLCASRTTRNEQFFGPGTRLTVL.

The sample holds one count of this clone. The rearrangement uses TRBV5-6 and TRBJ1-4, with D unresolved. Germline V gene sequence: CDR1 SGHDT, CDR2 YYEEEE. V dropped 3 bases and J dropped 8 bases, with 14 bases sitting between them. This CDR3 spans 14 amino acids. Written as DNA, the CDR3 is TGTGCCAGCAGCTGGTGGAGCAGTCAAGAAAAACTGTTTTTT. It is translated as CASSWWSSQEKLFF. Full variable domain (remainder filled in from reference TRBV5-6 and TRBJ1-4): DAGVTQSPTHLIKTRGQQVTLRCSPKSGHDTVSWYQQALGQGPQFIFQYYEEEERQRGNFPDRFSGHQFPNYSSELNVNALLLGDSALYLCASSWWSSQEKLFFGSGTQLSVL.

This sequence joins TRBV19 and TRBJ2-7; D perhaps matches TRBD2 (5 bases). The length of the CDR3 is 12 residues. CDR1 is LNHDA, CDR2 SQIVND, per germline (reference sequence). The V and J ends lost 1 base and 6 bases respectively, with 7 bases between them. In DNA, the CDR3 is TGTGCCAGTAGTATAGTAGGAGGCGAGCAGTACTTC. Translated: CASSIVGGEQYF.

The chain carries TRBV7-9 and TRBJ2-7; TRBD1 matches 9 bases. CDR3 length: 15 residues. CDR1 SEHNR and CDR2 FQNEAQ come from the germline V gene (reference sequence). V dropped 4 bases and J dropped 5; count of bases not matched to a gene: 9. The CDR3, as DNA: TGTGCCAGCAGCTCAGGGACAGGGCTTCCCCACGAGCAGTACTTC. The encoded protein is CASSSGTGLPHEQYF. Supplemented by reference TRBV7-9 and TRBJ2-7, the full variable domain reads DTGVSQNPRHKITKRGQNVTFRCDPISEHNRLYWYRQTLGQGPEFLTYFQNEAQLEKSRLLSDRFSAERPKGSFSTLEIQRTEQGDSAMYLCASSSGTGLPHEQYFGPGTRLTVT.

The chain joins TRBV4-1 to TRBJ1-5, with TRBD1 matching 7 bases. This CDR3 comprises 15 residues. J was trimmed by 6 bases and V by 4 bases; bases with no gene match: 9. From germline, CDR1 is MGHRA and CDR2 YSYEKL. CDR3 bases: TGCGCCAGCAGCCCGTTTGAGGGGGCGAGTCAGCCCCAGCATTTT. As protein: CASSPFEGASQPQHF.

This sequence joins TRBV6-5 and TRBJ2-1, with D uncertain. The CDR3 loop spans 11 amino acids. V was cut by 0 bases and J by 12 bases, with 6 bases left in between. Germline V gene data show CDR1 as MNHEY and CDR2 as SVGAGI. DNA for the CDR3: TGTGCCAGCAGTTACTCGACTTTGCAGTTCTTC. It yields the protein CASSYSTLQFF.

The chain is built from TRBV30 and TRBJ2-5, with 9 bases lining up with TRBD2. Germline-derived CDR1 and CDR2 are GTSNPN and SVGIG (reference sequence). The trim removed 2 bases at V and 7 bases at J, leaving 2 bases unmatched. This CDR3 has 12 amino acids. This chain's CDR3 is CAWSYSGGTQYF. The DNA of the CDR3 is TGTGCCTGGAGTTATAGCGGGGGGACCCAGTACTTC.

This clone was recorded once. The gene calls are TRBV18 and TRBJ2-5; 8 nucleotides align to TRBD2. The CDR3 runs to 14 residues. The ends lost 5 bases at V and 1 base at J; junction bases unmatched: 3. CDR1 is KGHSH and CDR2 is LQKENI in the germline V gene. The CDR3 is CASSVTSGQETQYF. The CDR3 DNA is TGTGCCAGCTCAGTTACTAGCGGCCAAGAGACCCAGTACTTC.

The rearrangement links TRBV9 to TRBJ2-1; D is possibly TRBD1 (6 bases). The CDR3 contains 15 residues. Trimming took off 0 bases at V and 5 bases at J, with 12 bases between the two ends. CDR1 is SGDLS and CDR2 is YYNGEE in the germline V gene. The DNA of the CDR3 is TGTGCCAGCAGCGTAGCCAAGCGGACAGACAATGAGCAGTTCTTC. Translating gives CASSVAKRTDNEQFF.

The chain is built from TRBV18 and TRBJ1-4; D not resolved. The germline V gene has CDR1 KGHSH and CDR2 LQKENI. V shed 0 bases and J shed 3 bases, with 8 bases lying between them. CDR3 size: 15 residues. DNA of the CDR3: TGTGCCAGCTCACCACCCGAACGCGCTAATGAAAAACTGTTTTTT. As protein: CASSPPERANEKLFF.

V usage is TRBV9 and J usage is TRBJ1-3; D is possibly TRBD1 (5 bases). With 3 bases removed from V and 4 bases from J, the gap between germline ends came to 14 bases. This CDR3 has 15 amino acids. Germline CDR1 SGDLS, CDR2 YYNGEE. Here the CDR3 reads CASSANLGGGNTIYF. As DNA, the CDR3 is TGTGCCAGCAGCGCAAACCTGGGGGGAGGAAACACCATATATTTT.

This rearrangement joins TRBV19 to TRBJ2-3, with a tentative D call TRBD1 (5 bases). CDR1 and CDR2 from the germline V gene are LNHDA and SQIVND (reference sequence). V dropped 6 bases and J dropped 5 bases, with 18 bases sitting between them. CDR3 length: 15 residues. CDR3 region: CASSYGAPVVDTQYF. DNA of the CDR3: TGTGCCAGTAGCTATGGGGCTCCGGTTGTAGATACGCAGTATTTT.